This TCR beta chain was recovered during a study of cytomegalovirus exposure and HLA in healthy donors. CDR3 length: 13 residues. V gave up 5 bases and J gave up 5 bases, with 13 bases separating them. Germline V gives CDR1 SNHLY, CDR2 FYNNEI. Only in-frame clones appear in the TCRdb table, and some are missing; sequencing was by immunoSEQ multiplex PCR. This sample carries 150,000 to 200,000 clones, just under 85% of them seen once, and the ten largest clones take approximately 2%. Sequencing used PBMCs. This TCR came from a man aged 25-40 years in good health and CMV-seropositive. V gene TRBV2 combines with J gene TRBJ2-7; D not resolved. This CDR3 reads CASSFDFGNEQYF. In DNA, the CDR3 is TGTGCCAGCAGTTTCGACTTCGGAAACGAGCAGTACTTC.